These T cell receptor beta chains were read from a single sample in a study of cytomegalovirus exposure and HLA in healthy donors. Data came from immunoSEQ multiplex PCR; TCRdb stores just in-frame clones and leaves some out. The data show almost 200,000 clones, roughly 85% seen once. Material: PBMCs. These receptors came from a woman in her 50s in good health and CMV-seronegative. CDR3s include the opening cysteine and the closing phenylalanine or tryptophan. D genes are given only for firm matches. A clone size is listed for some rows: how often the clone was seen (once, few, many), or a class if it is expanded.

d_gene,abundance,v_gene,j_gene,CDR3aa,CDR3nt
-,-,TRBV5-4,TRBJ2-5,CASSDTSSQETQYF,TGTGCCAGCAGTGATACTAGCAGCCAAGAGACCCAGTACTTC
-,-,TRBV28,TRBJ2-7,CTSSLGSLSYEQYF,TGTACCAGCAGTTTAGGGAGCCTCTCCTACGAGCAGTACTTC
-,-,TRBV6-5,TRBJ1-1,CASSEQGLSLGAFF,TGTGCCAGCAGTGAACAGGGATTATCATTGGGAGCTTTCTTT
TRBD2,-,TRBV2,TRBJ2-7,CASSPRTSGVPPEQYF,TGTGCCAGCAGTCCTCGGACTAGCGGAGTCCCACCCGAGCAGTACTTC
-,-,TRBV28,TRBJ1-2,CASSLFQGISNYGYTF,TGTGCCAGCAGTTTATTCCAGGGCATAAGTAACTATGGCTACACCTTC
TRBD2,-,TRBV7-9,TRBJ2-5,CASSAIFGTSREETQYF,TGTGCCAGCAGCGCTATTTTCGGGACTAGCAGGGAAGAGACCCAGTACTTC
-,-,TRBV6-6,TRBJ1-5,CASSSHRDSNQPQHF,TGTGCCAGCAGTTCCCACAGAGATAGCAATCAGCCCCAGCATTTT
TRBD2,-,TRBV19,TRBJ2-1,CASSRTSGYNEQFF,TGTGCCAGTAGTAGGACTAGCGGATACAATGAGCAGTTCTTC
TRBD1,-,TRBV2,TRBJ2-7,CASSARTGGGYEQYF,TGTGCCAGCAGTGCGAGGACAGGGGGCGGGTACGAGCAGTACTTC
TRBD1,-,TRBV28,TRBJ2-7,CASSLRDRGQYEQYF,TGTGCCAGCAGTTTAAGGGACAGGGGGCAGTACGAGCAGTACTTC
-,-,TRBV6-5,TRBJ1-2,CASSYSNVARGYTF,TGTGCCAGCAGTTACTCGAACGTTGCTCGGGGCTACACCTTC
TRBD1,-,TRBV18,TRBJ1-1,CASSPRETGALSTEAFF,TGTGCCAGCTCACCGAGAGAGACAGGGGCCTTGAGCACTGAAGCTTTCTTT
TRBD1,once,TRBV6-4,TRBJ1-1,CASSANRGARGTEAFF,TGTGCCAGCAGCGCGAACAGGGGCGCACGAGGCACTGAAGCTTTCTTT
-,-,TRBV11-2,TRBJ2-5,CASSPTGLQETQYF,TGTGCCAGCAGCCCGACAGGACTCCAAGAGACCCAGTACTTC
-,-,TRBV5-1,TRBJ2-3,CASSSGTLGDTQYF,TGCGCCAGCAGCTCGGGGACTTTAGGAGATACGCAGTATTTT
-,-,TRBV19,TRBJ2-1,CASSPTRGGYNEQFF,TGTGCCAGTAGTCCGACTCGTGGAGGCTACAATGAGCAGTTCTTC
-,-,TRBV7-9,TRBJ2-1,CSSRGNKIRNNEQFF,TGTTCCAGCCGAGGGAATAAGATAAGAAACAATGAGCAGTTCTTC
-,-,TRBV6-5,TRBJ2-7,CASSTRELYEQYF,TGTGCCAGCAGTACCCGGGAACTCTACGAGCAGTACTTC
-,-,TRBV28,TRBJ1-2,CASRFRALNYGYTF,TGTGCCAGCAGATTCAGGGCCTTGAACTATGGCTACACCTTC
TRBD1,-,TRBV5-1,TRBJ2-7,CASSLERGLNEQYF,TGCGCCAGCAGCTTGGAAAGGGGGCTTAACGAGCAGTACTTC
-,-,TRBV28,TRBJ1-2,CASSLQGNYGYTF,TGTGCCAGCAGCTTGCAGGGGAACTATGGCTACACCTTC
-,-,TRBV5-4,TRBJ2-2,CASSLGGAGELFF,TGTGCCAGCAGCTTAGGCGGCGCCGGGGAGCTGTTTTTT
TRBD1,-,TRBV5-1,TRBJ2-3,CASSPGPGTDIITSTDTQYF,TGCGCCAGCAGCCCGGGACCAGGGACAGACATTATTACAAGCACAGATACGCAGTATTTT
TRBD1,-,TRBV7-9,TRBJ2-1,CASSFETGGNEQFF,TGTGCCAGCAGCTTCGAAACAGGGGGCAATGAGCAGTTCTTC
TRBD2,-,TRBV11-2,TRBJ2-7,CASSQTKIAGDNEQYF,TGTGCCAGCAGCCAAACAAAGATAGCGGGAGATAACGAGCAGTACTTC
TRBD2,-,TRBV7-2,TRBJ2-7,CASSLGSGRVYEQYF,TGTGCCAGCAGCTTAGGTAGCGGGAGGGTCTACGAGCAGTACTTC
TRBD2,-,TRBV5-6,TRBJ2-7,CASSLGPTGRAYEQYF,TGTGCCAGCAGCTTGGGGCCAACCGGGAGGGCCTACGAGCAGTACTTC
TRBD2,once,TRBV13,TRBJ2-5,CASSLGGSGGEETQYF,TGTGCCAGCAGCTTAGGTGGTAGCGGGGGAGAAGAGACCCAGTACTTC
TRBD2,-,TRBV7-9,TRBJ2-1,CASSLRGLAGGSSYNEQFF,TGTGCCAGCAGCTTACGGGGACTAGCGGGAGGGAGCTCCTACAATGAGCAGTTCTTC
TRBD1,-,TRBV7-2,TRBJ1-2,CASSSRPGTGEGYTF,TGTGCCAGCAGCTCCCGTCCCGGGACAGGTGAGGGCTACACCTTC
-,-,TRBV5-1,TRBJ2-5,CASSFQAAQETQYF,TGCGCCAGCAGCTTCCAGGCTGCCCAAGAGACCCAGTACTTC
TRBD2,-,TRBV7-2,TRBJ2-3,CASSKRGLAGRTDTQYF,TGTGCCAGCAGCAAAAGAGGACTAGCGGGACGCACAGATACGCAGTATTTT
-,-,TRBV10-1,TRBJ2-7,CASSDQGTTSEQYF,TGCGCCAGCAGTGATCAGGGGACCACTTCCGAGCAGTACTTC
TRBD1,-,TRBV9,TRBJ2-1,CASSVGQGAYNEQFF,TGTGCCAGCAGCGTAGGACAGGGGGCTTACAATGAGCAGTTCTTC
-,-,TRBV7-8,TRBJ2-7,CASSLNPRDYEQYF,TGTGCCAGCAGCTTAAATCCTCGGGATTACGAGCAGTACTTC
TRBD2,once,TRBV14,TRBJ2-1,CASSAISAAASGQNEQFF,TGTGCCAGCAGCGCGATCTCGGCAGCGGCTAGCGGGCAGAATGAGCAGTTCTTC
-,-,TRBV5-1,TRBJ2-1,CASKFQGGNNEQFF,TGCGCCAGCAAATTTCAGGGGGGAAACAATGAGCAGTTCTTC
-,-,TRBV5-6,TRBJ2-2,CASSFAERQYTGELFF,TGTGCCAGCAGCTTTGCGGAGAGACAGTACACCGGGGAGCTGTTTTTT
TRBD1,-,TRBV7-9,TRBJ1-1,CASGFPTGGYTEAFF,TGTGCCAGCGGATTTCCGACAGGGGGCTATACTGAAGCTTTCTTT
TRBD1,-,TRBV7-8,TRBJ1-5,CASSSTGVGQNQPQHF,TGTGCCAGCAGCTCAACAGGGGTTGGGCAGAATCAGCCCCAGCATTTT
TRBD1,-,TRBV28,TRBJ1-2,CASRTGLNYGYTF,TGTGCCAGCAGGACAGGGTTAAACTATGGCTACACCTTC
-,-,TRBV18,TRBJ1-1,CASSQDSMNTEAFF,TGTGCCAGCTCCCAGGATTCGATGAACACTGAAGCTTTCTTT
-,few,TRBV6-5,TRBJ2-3,CASSYLRTSTDTQYF,TGTGCCAGCAGTTACCTGCGAACTAGCACAGATACGCAGTATTTT
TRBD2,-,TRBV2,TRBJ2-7,CASSYTGLAGGNEQYF,TGTGCCAGCAGTTATACGGGACTAGCGGGAGGAAACGAGCAGTACTTC
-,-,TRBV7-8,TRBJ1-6,CASSAREESPLHF,TGTGCCAGCAGCGCTCGGGAGGAATCACCCCTCCACTTT